This entry lists 15 T cell receptor beta chains sequenced from one sample in a study of blood T cell repertoires in COVID-19. Profiling relied on immunoSEQ multiplex PCR, and the TCRdb table lists in-frame clones only, not all of them. Of over 45,000 clones in the sample, around 83% were seen once. Sequencing was performed on peripheral blood. Every receptor here comes from a man in his 60s with active COVID-19.

This chain connects TRBV11-2 to TRBJ2-5; no clear D gene. V gave up 3 bases and J gave up 1 base, with 9 bases separating them. The germline V gene encodes CDR1 SGHAT and CDR2 FQNNGV. CDR3 size: 14 residues. CDR3 bases: TGTGCCAGCAGCTTTGCCCCGGTCCAAGAGACCCAGTACTTC. Its protein is CASSFAPVQETQYF.

The rearrangement links TRBV15 to TRBJ1-5; D remains unclear. V shed 0 bases and J shed 0 bases, with 9 bases lying between them. Per the germline V gene, CDR1 is LNHNV and CDR2 is YYDKDF (reference sequence). The CDR3 has 16 amino acids. DNA for the CDR3: TGTGCCACCAGCAGAGAGGCAGTATATAGCAATCAGCCCCAGCATTTT. It encodes CATSREAVYSNQPQHF.

The rearrangement joins TRBV5-1 to TRBJ2-7, with 13 positions matching TRBD2. The CDR3 is made up of 14 amino acids. Germline values: CDR1 SGHRS, CDR2 YFSETQ. J lost 7 bases, V lost 0 bases, and 1 base had no gene match. CDR3 protein: CASSLATSGGEQYF. CDR3 sequence (DNA): TGCGCCAGCAGCTTGGCGACTAGCGGGGGGGAGCAGTACTTC.

The chain recombines TRBV7-9 with TRBJ2-7; 11 bases fit TRBD2. The CDR3 sequence is 17 residues long. V gave up 5 bases and J gave up 4 bases; unmatched junction bases: 13. CDR1 is SEHNR, CDR2 FQNEAQ, per germline (reference sequence). The CDR3 protein is CASSPKSGTSGDYEQYF. Here the CDR3 DNA reads TGTGCCAGCAGCCCTAAGTCCGGGACTAGCGGAGATTACGAGCAGTACTTC.

The chain links TRBV6-1 to TRBJ2-1; D is unclear. CDR1 is MNHNS and CDR2 is SASEGT in the germline V gene. The ends were cut back, 0 bases at V and 0 bases at J, with 6 bases in the middle. The CDR3 contains 15 residues. The CDR3 protein is CASSEARYSYNEQFF. CDR3 DNA: TGTGCCAGCAGTGAAGCACGGTACTCCTACAATGAGCAGTTCTTC.

The J gene is TRBJ2-7, the V gene TRBV6-2 or TRBV6-3, with D possibly being TRBD2 (5 bases). Germline V gene sequence: CDR1 MNHEY, CDR2 SVGEGT. This CDR3 is built from 16 residues. Deletions cut 6 bases from V and 0 bases from J, with 18 bases between. CDR3 DNA: TGTGCCAGCAGCCCCATCCGAGGGAGAAGCTCCTACGAGCAGTACTTC. Protein: CASSPIRGRSSYEQYF.

This clone showed up just once. V usage is TRBV7-2 and J usage is TRBJ2-5, with 7 bases identical to TRBD2. J lost 4 bases, V lost 2 bases, and 10 bases had no gene match. The germline V gene encodes CDR1 SGHTA and CDR2 FQGNSA. The CDR3 sequence is 16 residues long. Here the CDR3 DNA reads TGTGCCAGCAGCTTATCCGGGCGGCGGGGGAGAGAGACCCAGTACTTC. It is translated as CASSLSGRRGRETQYF.

The chain is built from TRBV7-3 and TRBJ2-5; D uncertain. The germline V and J ends were trimmed by 2 bases and 5 bases, with 12 bases remaining between them. The CDR3 contains 14 residues. Germline V gives CDR1 SGHTA, CDR2 FQGTGA. CDR3 bases: TGTGCCAGCAGCTTATACGGTGTTAAGGAGACCCAGTACTTC. Its protein product is CASSLYGVKETQYF.

The rearrangement uses TRBV27 and TRBJ1-6, with 11 bases matching TRBD1. The CDR3 length is 15 residues. The germline V gene encodes CDR1 MNHEY and CDR2 SMNVEV (reference sequence). V was clipped by 4 bases and J by 7 bases; unmatched bases: 3. Here the CDR3 DNA reads TGTGCCAGCAGTTCGGACAGGGGGCCGAATTCACCCCTCCACTTT. Encoded protein: CASSSDRGPNSPLHF.

V gene TRBV13 combines with J gene TRBJ2-7, with 14 bases fitting TRBD2. The germline V gene encodes CDR1 PRHDT and CDR2 FYEKMQ (reference sequence). V shed 5 bases and J 1 base; nucleotides not matched to a gene: 13. The CDR3 extends over 19 amino acids. In DNA form, the CDR3 reads TGTGCCAGCAGCCGGCGACTAGCGGGGGGGCGCGAAGTTTCCTACGAGCAGTACTTC. Protein sequence: CASSRRLAGGREVSYEQYF.

The count of this clone is one. The chain combines TRBV27 with TRBJ2-1; 10 bases align to TRBD2. V shed 5 bases and J 9 bases; nucleotides not matched to a gene: 13. This CDR3 has 16 residues. Germline loops: CDR1 MNHEY, CDR2 SMNVEV (reference sequence). The CDR3 spells CASSHREGLAYGEQFF. The DNA for the CDR3 is TGTGCCAGCAGTCACAGGGAGGGACTAGCGTACGGTGAGCAGTTCTTC.

This chain uses TRBV6-2 or TRBV6-3 with TRBJ2-7; TRBD1 is a possible D gene (6 bases). CDR1 and CDR2 (germline): MNHEY, SVGEGT. The CDR3 is made up of 13 amino acids. The V and J ends lost 4 bases and 2 bases respectively, with 9 bases between them. CDR3 region: CASSWTETYEQYF. CDR3 bases: TGTGCCAGCAGTTGGACAGAAACCTACGAGCAGTACTTC.

The chain joins TRBV27 to TRBJ2-5; 8 bases are shared with TRBD1. CDR1 and CDR2 (germline): MNHEY, SMNVEV (reference sequence). The CDR3 consists of 15 residues. Trimming took 4 bases from V and 2 from J; bases not matched to a gene: 6. This CDR3 reads CASSSGQGTQETQYF. The CDR3 nucleotides are TGTGCCAGCAGTTCCGGACAGGGAACTCAAGAGACCCAGTACTTC.

Only one count was recorded for this clone. The J gene is TRBJ2-6, the V gene TRBV5-6; D uncertain. Trimming removed 2 bases at V and 0 bases at J, with 12 bases between. The germline V gene has CDR1 SGHDT and CDR2 YYEEEE. The CDR3 is made up of 17 amino acids. CDR3 nucleotide sequence: TGTGCCAGCAGCTTACGTGCTCGGTCCTCTGGGGCCAACGTCCTGACTTTC. Its protein is CASSLRARSSGANVLTF. The whole variable domain, filled in from reference TRBV5-6 and TRBJ2-6, reads DAGVTQSPTHLIKTRGQQVTLRCSPKSGHDTVSWYQQALGQGPQFIFQYYEEEERQRGNFPDRFSGHQFPNYSSELNVNALLLGDSALYLCASSLRARSSGANVLTFGAGSRLTVL.

The rearrangement joins TRBV5-1 to TRBJ2-7, with TRBD2 matching over 14 bases. The ends lost 4 bases at V and 1 base at J; junction bases unmatched: 4. The CDR3 length is 16 residues. CDR1 SGHRS and CDR2 YFSETQ come from the germline V gene. The CDR3 DNA follows: TGCGCCAGCAGCCCCAGACTAGCGGGAGGGTCCTACGAGCAGTACTTC. Translating it yields CASSPRLAGGSYEQYF.